The clone carrying this TCR beta chain showed up just once. Antigen unknown. The entry originates in a study of radiotherapy plus CTLA-4 blockade in lung cancer. Background on the study: Disease control was seen in approximately 29% of patients, objective responses in roughly 17%. Overall study results and limits: The study found tumor-derived TCR clones expanded in blood after radiotherapy plus ipilimumab. With interferon-beta, early dynamics of blood T cell clones were reported to best predict response.

J gave up 4 bases and V 8 bases, and 8 bases lay outside the gene matches. Germline CDR1 and CDR2: LNHDA and SQIVND (reference sequence). This CDR3 is 14 amino acids long. With ipilimumab providing CTLA-4 blockade, focal radiation was administered to patients who had chemo-refractory metastatic non-small-cell lung cancer. The method was immunoSEQ multiplex PCR; TCRdb's version includes in-frame clones alone and lacks a portion of them. The data hold about 110,000 clones, with 81% observed a single time. This material consisted of peripheral blood, taken from a patient treated with radiotherapy plus ipilimumab. V gene TRBV19 combines with J gene TRBJ1-5; 7 nucleotides line up with TRBD1. The sequence came from a human donor with non-small cell lung cancer that progressed on radiotherapy plus ipilimumab. Some clones in this sample may be carry-over from other donors' samples. The CDR3 sequence: CASRRQGENQPQHF. The CDR3 DNA reads TGTGCCAGTCGACGACAGGGTGAGAATCAGCCCCAGCATTTT.